This T cell receptor beta chain was found in a study of blood T cell repertoires in COVID-19. The assay was immunoSEQ multiplex PCR, and TCRdb's table has in-frame clones only and misses some. Of about 130,000 clones listed, around 80% are singletons. The CDR3 totals 14 residues. Germline CDR1 and CDR2: MGHRA and YSYEKL. The germline V and J ends were trimmed by 1 base and 6 bases, with 12 bases remaining between them. The sample comprised peripheral blood. The sequence was obtained from a man aged 40-55 years with active or convalescent COVID-19. This rearrangement joins TRBV4-1 to TRBJ1-2; perhaps TRBD1 as D (5 bases). The CDR3 reads CASSQAGTLDGYTF. DNA for the CDR3: TGCGCCAGCAGCCAAGCGGGGACTTTGGATGGCTACACCTTC.